The sample holds many counts of the clone carrying this TCR beta chain. Its antigen is not known. Diagnosing involved the use of clinical symptoms, serum thyroxine and TRAb, thyroid ultrasound and orbital computed tomography. Amplification of TCR beta CDR3 regions was performed using RNA transcripts as template. HTBI primers drove first-round RT-PCR of the TCR CDR3. From the multiplex PCR reads, TCRdb called clonotypes with MiXCR, one entry per CDR3 protein. The data contain about 520,000 distinct CDR3 sequences, approximately 25% of them singletons. This record comes from a study of T cells in Graves' hyperthyroidism and ophthalmopathy. Study overall: The authors collected peripheral blood at initial diagnosis, before any treatment.

With 0 bases removed from V and 5 bases from J, the gap between germline ends came to 17 bases. The CDR3 has 16 residues. Germline CDR1 and CDR2: SGHRS and YFSETQ. General study points: Separating ophthalmopathy from stable hyperthyroidism was achieved by a 13 V-J model. Researchers found most expanded thyroid clonotypes above 0.001 in blood as well.

The chain joins TRBV5-1 to TRBJ1-1; D is uncertain. The material sequenced was blood. The receptor was derived from a woman in her twenties or thirties with Graves' ophthalmopathy. DNA for the CDR3: TGCGCCAGCAGCTTGGCCTTGACGGTAGGAGGGACTGAAGCTTTCTTT. Protein: CASSLALTVGGTEAFF. Full variable domain (rest looked up from reference TRBV5-1 and TRBJ1-1): KAGVTQTPRYLIKTRGQQVTLSCSPISGHRSVSWYQQTPGQGLQFLFEYFSETQRNKGNFPGRFSGRQFSNSRSEMNVSTLELGDSALYLCASSLALTVGGTEAFFGQGTRLTVV.